This T cell receptor beta chain comes out of a study of Ad26.COV2.S vaccination and SARS-CoV-2 variants. Documented treatment: over 15 received Ad26.COV2.S at low or high dose, single or two shots; 5 received placebo; per-sample allocation not given. Samples analyzed were those drawn on day 63 after the first vaccine or placebo injection. Trimming removed 5 bases from V and 1 base from J, with 10 bases in between. The length of the CDR3 is 13 residues. Germline lookup yields CDR1 SGHRS and CDR2 YFSETQ. Only in-frame clones appear in the TCRdb table, and some are missing; sequencing was by immunoSEQ multiplex PCR. The table shows 350,000 to 600,000 clones, with about nine tenths occurring only once.

The sequenced sample was peripheral blood, obtained in a trial of Ad26.COV2.S vaccine versus placebo. This chain uses TRBV5-1 with TRBJ2-7, with D perhaps TRBD1 (6 bases). This receptor was identified in a person between 18 and 60 years old who received the Ad26.COV2.S COVID-19 vaccine or a placebo. The CDR3 bases are TGCGCCAGCAGATTCGGACAGTCCTACGAGCAGTACTTC. This gives the protein CASRFGQSYEQYF.